This T cell receptor (beta chain) emerged from a study of T cells in Graves' hyperthyroidism and ophthalmopathy. Study summary: Sampling of peripheral blood happened at initial diagnosis, prior to any treatment.

The table lists this clonotype with many counts. Trimming took 5 bases from V and 4 from J, leaving 15 bases between them. The CDR3 extends over 14 amino acids. Amplification yielded TCR beta CDR3 regions, with RNA transcripts as the source. In the first-round RT-PCR of the TCR CDR3, the HTBI primer set was used. TCRdb re-derived calls from the multiplex PCR reads in MiXCR, one entry per CDR3 protein. The table shows roughly 250,000 distinct CDR3 sequences, with roughly 22% occurring only once. The chain uses TRBV12-3 or TRBV12-4 and TRBJ2-7, with D tentatively TRBD1 (6 bases). This clonotype originated in a man aged 25-45 years with Graves' ophthalmopathy. Material for sequencing was blood. CDR3 coding DNA: TGTGCCAGCAGTCCTGGACAGATGCTGTACGAGCAGTACTTC. Translating it yields CASSPGQMLYEQYF.